This passage covers 23 T cell receptor beta chains from one sample sequenced in a study of cytomegalovirus exposure and HLA in healthy donors. With 60 Vbeta and 13 Jbeta primers, the PCR was carried out. Generated by immunoSEQ multiplex PCR, the TCRdb table keeps only in-frame clones and is missing some. Of 150,000 to 200,000 clones listed, around 76% were seen once; the top ten hold more than 0.8%. Specimen: PBMCs. These receptor sequences come from a woman between 40 and 55 years old in good health and CMV-seronegative.

The chain couples TRBV2 to TRBJ2-3; D ambiguous. Per the germline V gene, CDR1 is SNHLY and CDR2 is FYNNEI. The CDR3 consists of 14 residues. Trimming removed 4 bases from V and 0 bases from J, with 8 bases in between. CDR3 bases: TGTGCCAGCAGTGCTCCCCCTAGCACAGATACGCAGTATTTT. Its protein is CASSAPPSTDTQYF.

The table lists this clone with a count of one. The V call is TRBV6-1, the J call TRBJ1-5; 11 bases are a match to TRBD1. V lost 6 bases to trimming and J lost 5 bases; unmatched junction nucleotides: 6. Looked up from germline, CDR1 is MNHNS and CDR2 is SASEGT. The CDR3 covers 15 residues. CDR3 in DNA: TGTGCCAGCAGACAAGGGGGACAGGGGGATCAGCCCCAGCATTTT. Its protein product is CASRQGGQGDQPQHF.

This clone occurred once. The V call is TRBV5-6, the J call TRBJ2-7; no definite D call. With 1 base removed from V and 2 bases from J, the gap between germline ends came to 10 bases. The CDR3 sequence is 14 residues long. The V gene's germline CDR1 is SGHDT and CDR2 YYEEEE. The CDR3 DNA is TGTGCCAGCAGCTTGATGAGGAAGCCCTACGAGCAGTACTTC. Protein product: CASSLMRKPYEQYF.

The chain couples TRBV12-5 to TRBJ1-2; possible D gene TRBD1, 6 bases. Germline V gene sequence: CDR1 LGHNT, CDR2 FRNRAP. The CDR3 has 13 amino acids. V lost 5 bases and J 6 bases, leaving 13 bases between the germline ends. The CDR3 nucleotides are TGTGCTAGTGGTGGAACTTACAGGGATGGCTACACCTTC. Its translation: CASGGTYRDGYTF.

The chain couples TRBV11-3 to TRBJ1-4; weak D call: TRBD1 (6 bases). V gave up 0 bases and J gave up 0 bases, with 14 bases separating them. The V gene's germline CDR1 is SGHNT and CDR2 YENEEA. This CDR3 is 18 amino acids long. The CDR3 sequence: CASSLEGWTESTNEKLFF. The CDR3 nucleotides read TGTGCCAGCAGCTTAGAGGGATGGACAGAATCAACTAATGAAAAACTGTTTTTT.

The chain links TRBV29-1 to TRBJ2-7; TRBD1 is a possible D gene (6 bases). CDR1 and CDR2 (germline): SQVTM, ANQGSEA. The germline V and J ends were trimmed by 7 bases and 4 bases, with 17 bases remaining between them. The CDR3 has 13 amino acids. CDR3 residues: CSASTGDHYEQYF. Here the CDR3 DNA reads TGCAGCGCTTCGACAGGAGACCATTACGAGCAGTACTTC.

This clone occurred a few times. The V gene is TRBV11-3, the J gene TRBJ2-1; TRBD2 is a possible D gene (6 bases). Looked up from germline, CDR1 is SGHNT and CDR2 is YENEEA. V was clipped by 1 base and J by 6 bases, with 10 bases between them. This CDR3 region has 14 residues. In nucleotides, the CDR3 is TGTGCCAGCAGCTTAGCTAGACTAGTCAATGAGCAGTTCTTC. Translation: CASSLARLVNEQFF.

J is TRBJ2-3 and V is TRBV5-1; D possibly corresponds to TRBD1 (6 bases). Germline CDR1 reads SGHRS; CDR2 reads YFSETQ. V lost 6 bases to trimming and J lost 2 bases, with 19 bases between them. The CDR3 runs 16 residues. CDR3 nucleotides: TGCGCCAGCAAGAGGGGCGGAGAGGGGGACACAGATACGCAGTATTTT. This translates into CASKRGGEGDTDTQYF. The variable domain in full, with the rest retrieved from reference TRBV5-1 and TRBJ2-3, is KAGVTQTPRYLIKTRGQQVTLSCSPISGHRSVSWYQQTPGQGLQFLFEYFSETQRNKGNFPGRFSGRQFSNSRSEMNVSTLELGDSALYLCASKRGGEGDTDTQYFGPGTRLTVL.

V and J are TRBV7-8 and TRBJ2-1; D is possibly TRBD2 (6 bases). V shed 1 base and J shed 6 bases, with 16 bases lying between them. CDR3 length equals 16 residues. Germline V gene sequence: CDR1 SGHVS, CDR2 FQNEAQ. The CDR3 nucleotides are TGTGCCAGCAGCTTAGAGGGTAGGTGGACTATCAATGAGCAGTTCTTC. Translation: CASSLEGRWTINEQFF.

The J gene is TRBJ1-1, the V gene TRBV4-1, with 7 bases lining up with TRBD1. This CDR3 comprises 16 residues. Germline-derived CDR1 and CDR2 are MGHRA and YSYEKL. V shed 0 bases and J 3 bases; nucleotides not matched to a gene: 7. CDR3 in DNA: TGCGCCAGCAGCCAAGATATACAGGGGCCCGACACTGAAGCTTTCTTT. This codes for CASSQDIQGPDTEAFF.

This chain joins TRBV6-1 and TRBJ2-2; possibly TRBD1 for D (6 bases). V lost 3 bases to trimming and J lost 6 bases, with 14 bases between them. CDR3 length: 15 residues. Per germline, CDR1 MNHNS and CDR2 SASEGT. CDR3 sequence (DNA): TGTGCCAGCAGTGAGGCAGGGGTACGGCCCGGGGAGCTGTTTTTT. Its protein is CASSEAGVRPGELFF.

The V call is TRBV28, the J call TRBJ2-3, with D unresolved. With 5 bases removed from V and 0 bases from J, the gap between germline ends came to 6 bases. Looked up from germline, CDR1 is MDHEN and CDR2 is SYDVKM. The CDR3 consists of 13 residues. The chain's CDR3 is CASSPSSTDTQYF. The CDR3 DNA reads as TGTGCCAGCAGTCCTTCTAGCACAGATACGCAGTATTTT.

The CDR3 region is CASSFSGAEGLYYGYTF. The CDR3 DNA reads TGTGCCAGCAGTTTTAGCGGGGCTGAGGGACTATACTATGGCTACACCTTC. The V call is TRBV27, the J call TRBJ1-2, with D maybe TRBD1 (5 bases). Germline-derived CDR1 and CDR2 are MNHEY and SMNVEV (reference sequence). V lost 3 bases and J 3 bases, leaving 20 bases between the germline ends. CDR3 length: 17 residues.

The CDR3 reads CASSLGLDSFYNEQFF. The CDR3 DNA follows: TGTGCCAGCAGCTTAGGGTTGGACTCCTTTTACAATGAGCAGTTCTTC. V and J are TRBV7-9 and TRBJ2-1, with D possibly matching TRBD2 (5 bases). The length of the CDR3 is 16 residues. From germline, CDR1 is SEHNR and CDR2 FQNEAQ (reference sequence). V lost 1 base to trimming and J lost 4 bases, with 14 bases between them.

The gene calls are TRBV7-2 and TRBJ1-2; a possible D gene is TRBD1 (5 bases). V was clipped by 5 bases and J by 2 bases, with 9 bases between them. Germline CDR1 and CDR2: SGHTA and FQGNSA. The CDR3 is 13 amino acids. CDR3 protein: CASSPRQNYGYTF. The CDR3 DNA follows: TGTGCCAGCAGCCCACGACAGAACTATGGCTACACCTTC.

In its sample, this clone was seen once. The rearrangement links TRBV5-8 to TRBJ1-2; 11 bases line up with TRBD1. This CDR3 comprises 17 residues. Germline trimming cut 4 bases from V and 4 bases from J; bases unmatched to any gene: 12. The germline V gene has CDR1 SGHTS and CDR2 YDEGEE. This chain's CDR3 is CASSPLGTGGGVYGYTF. Written as DNA, the CDR3 is TGTGCCAGCAGCCCCCTGGGGACAGGGGGAGGTGTCTATGGCTACACCTTC.

The chain combines TRBV30 with TRBJ1-1; D unclear. Germline V CDR1 and CDR2: GTSNPN, SVGIG (reference sequence). The CDR3 is 13 residues long. V dropped 5 bases and J dropped 3 bases, with 13 bases sitting between them. CDR3 loop: CAWEKGRDTEAFF. CDR3 DNA sequence: TGTGCCTGGGAAAAAGGTCGGGACACTGAAGCTTTCTTT.

V gene TRBV2 combines with J gene TRBJ2-1, with 12 bases identical to TRBD2. Germline CDR1 reads SNHLY; CDR2 reads FYNNEI. CDR3 length: 14 amino acids. V gave up 6 bases and J gave up 8 bases; unmatched junction bases: 5. The CDR3 nucleotides are TGTGCCAGCAGCGTAAGGACTAGCGGGGATGAGCAGTTCTTC. It codes for CASSVRTSGDEQFF.

Worth noting for this clone: The junction departs from the called germline gene at one end, perhaps through a read error. The chain combines TRBV4-1 with TRBJ2-3; D remains unclear. The CDR3 extends over 17 amino acids. Germline V lookup: CDR1 MGHRA, CDR2 YSYEKL. The CDR3 coding sequence is TGCGCCAGCGGCCAAGAGAAGGAGATGGCGACCACAGATACGCAGTATTTT. Translating it yields CASGQEKEMATTDTQYF.

This chain links TRBV30 with TRBJ2-7, with TRBD1 as a possible D gene (5 bases). Germline CDR1 and CDR2: GTSNPN and SVGIG (reference sequence). V was pared by 2 bases and J by 2 bases, with 7 bases between. This CDR3 has 12 amino acids. The DNA for the CDR3 is TGTGCCTGGAGTACAGGAGCCTACGAGCAGTACTTC. Amino acids: CAWSTGAYEQYF.

There are a few counts of this clone. The chain has TRBV30 and TRBJ1-2; D is unclear. CDR3 length equals 12 residues. Germline lookup yields CDR1 GTSNPN and CDR2 SVGIG (reference sequence). V was pared by 3 bases and J by 7 bases, with 12 bases between. The CDR3 sequence: CAWRRRAGGYTF. Written as DNA, the CDR3 is TGTGCCTGGAGGAGGAGGGCGGGTGGCTACACCTTC.

The J gene is TRBJ1-5, the V gene TRBV6-5; D is unresolved. CDR1 and CDR2 from the germline V gene are MNHEY and SVGAGI. The CDR3 runs 13 residues. V was clipped by 1 base and J by 2 bases, with 3 bases between them. CDR3 in amino acids: CASSYLGNQPQHF. The CDR3 bases are TGTGCCAGCAGTTACTTAGGCAATCAGCCCCAGCATTTT.

J is TRBJ1-2 and V is TRBV10-3; D possibly corresponds to TRBD1 (6 bases). The germline CDR1 and CDR2 sequences are ENHRY and SYGVKD. Trimming took off 4 bases at V and 2 bases at J, with 17 bases between the two ends. This CDR3 comprises 16 residues. The chain's CDR3 is CAISVGRRGANYGYTF. The DNA of the CDR3 is TGTGCCATCAGTGTGGGACGCCGGGGGGCGAACTATGGCTACACCTTC.